These T cell receptor beta chains were read from a single sample in a study of blood T cells in healthy people across ages. Each CDR3 protein gets one entry after TCRdb re-called the 5' RACE reads with MiXCR. The repertoire holds roughly 800,000 distinct CDR3 sequences, roughly 60% seen once, with over 20% in the top ten. Sequencing used blood. The receptor source for this set is a man aged 25 to 40 in good health. CDR3s include the opening cysteine and the closing phenylalanine or tryptophan. A D gene is named only where the DNA matches it firmly. The size field is filled for only some rows; it gives once, few, many or a size class.

NA	TRBJ1-2	TRBV20-1	NA	CSASKPRDGNYGYTF	TGCAGTGCTAGTAAGCCCCGGGACGGGAACTATGGCTACACCTTC
TRBD2	TRBJ2-3	TRBV27	NA	CASSPLWTSGIVNTQYF	TGTGCCAGCAGTCCCCTATGGACTAGCGGGATTGTAAATACGCAGTATTTT
NA	TRBJ2-1	TRBV3-1	many	CASSQEIGQAGYNEQFF	TGTGCCAGCAGCCAAGAAATCGGCCAAGCTGGGTACAATGAGCAGTTCTTC
TRBD2	TRBJ2-1	TRBV29-1	NA	CSGGRMGTSGSNEQFF	TGCAGCGGGGGAAGAATGGGGACTAGCGGGAGCAATGAGCAGTTCTTC
TRBD2	TRBJ2-7	TRBV20-1	once	CSANPGTSGLFLEQYF	TGCAGTGCGAACCCCGGGACTAGCGGTCTTTTCCTCGAGCAGTACTTC
NA	TRBJ2-7	TRBV9	once	CACSVSISYEQYF	TGTGCCTGCAGCGTGAGCATCTCCTACGAGCAGTACTTC
NA	TRBJ1-2	TRBV27	NA	CASSLLPPPTDLRGYTF	TGTGCCAGCAGTTTACTCCCCCCTCCGACAGATTTAAGGGGCTACACCTTC
TRBD1	TRBJ1-5	TRBV2	NA	CASSEGGQPNQPQHF	TGTGCCAGCAGTGAAGGGGGACAGCCCAATCAGCCCCAGCATTTT
TRBD2	TRBJ2-3	TRBV20-1	few	CSLEGTSVSDTQYF	TGCAGTTTAGAAGGGACTAGCGTTTCTGATACGCAGTATTTT
NA	TRBJ1-2	TRBV29-1	NA	CSVEGTKVGPYGYTF	TGCAGCGTTGAAGGGACTAAGGTTGGTCCCTATGGCTACACCTTC
NA	TRBJ2-3	TRBV15	NA	CATSRDTASDTQYF	TGTGCCACCAGCAGGGATACAGCCTCAGATACGCAGTATTTT
NA	TRBJ2-7	TRBV13	once	CASSSERGPPEQYF	TGTGCCAGCAGCTCCGAAAGGGGTCCGCCCGAGCAGTACTTC
NA	TRBJ2-7	TRBV29-1	NA	CSVSGAAFYEQYF	TGCAGCGTTTCCGGGGCAGCTTTTTACGAGCAGTACTTC
NA	TRBJ1-2	TRBV20-1	few	CSARDSAKSNYGYTF	TGCAGTGCTAGAGATTCGGCCAAATCTAACTATGGCTACACCTTC
TRBD2	TRBJ2-7	TRBV29-1	NA	CSVAWGSGMGYEQYF	TGCAGCGTCGCTTGGGGCAGCGGGATGGGGTACGAGCAGTACTTC
TRBD1	TRBJ2-5	TRBV7-2	NA	CASSPRDRVETQYF	TGTGCCAGCAGCCCCCGGGACAGGGTAGAGACCCAGTACTTC
NA	TRBJ1-5	TRBV9	NA	CASSVGLGSSNQPQHF	TGTGCCAGCAGCGTAGGCTTGGGGTCTAGCAATCAGCCCCAGCATTTT
TRBD2	TRBJ2-1	TRBV20-1	NA	CSALSSGRSDEQFF	TGTAGTGCTCTTTCTAGCGGGAGAAGCGATGAGCAGTTCTTC
NA	TRBJ1-2	TRBV9	NA	CASSVTGAEDYGYTF	TGTGCCAGCAGCGTAACCGGGGCGGAGGACTATGGCTACACCTTC
TRBD1	TRBJ2-5	TRBV5-5	NA	CASSSGQEQTQYF	TGTGCCAGCAGCTCCGGACAGGAACAGACCCAGTACTTC
TRBD2	TRBJ2-3	TRBV7-2	NA	CASSWGLAGGEDTQYF	TGTGCCAGCAGCTGGGGACTAGCGGGAGGGGAGGATACGCAGTATTTT
NA	TRBJ2-5	TRBV14	once	CASSQEGGRRSQETQYF	TGTGCCAGCAGCCAAGAAGGGGGGCGCCGGTCACAAGAGACCCAGTACTTC
NA	TRBJ1-2	TRBV20-1	NA	CSALALNYGYTF	TGCAGTGCTTTGGCCCTTAACTATGGCTACACCTTC
NA	TRBJ1-2	TRBV6-5	once	CASSPWQDPVWVGYTF	TGTGCCAGCAGCCCCTGGCAGGACCCCGTCTGGGTGGGCTACACCTTC
NA	TRBJ2-7	TRBV7-9	NA	CASSPQPPYEQYF	TGTGCCAGCAGCCCTCAACCCCCGTACGAGCAGTACTTC
NA	TRBJ2-5	TRBV4-1	NA	CASSQEGGMRETQYF	TGCGCCAGCAGCCAAGAGGGCGGTATGAGGGAGACCCAGTACTTC
NA	TRBJ2-1	TRBV4-3	NA	CASSQDLSSSSYNEQFF	TGCGCCAGCAGCCAAGATCTGTCTTCGAGCTCCTACAATGAGCAGTTCTTC
TRBD1	TRBJ2-1	TRBV7-8	NA	CASSFIPRQGAYNEQFF	TGTGCCAGCAGCTTCATCCCTCGACAGGGGGCCTACAATGAGCAGTTCTTC
NA	TRBJ1-5	TRBV7-2	few	CASSLVYMGNQPQHF	TGTGCCAGCAGCTTAGTCTACATGGGCAATCAGCCCCAGCATTTT
NA	TRBJ2-5	TRBV20-1	NA	CSARVMRGSQETQYF	TGCAGTGCTAGAGTTATGAGGGGGAGCCAAGAGACCCAGTACTTC
NA	TRBJ1-4	TRBV12-3/TRBV12-4	NA	CASSFLPGTNEKLFF	TGTGCCAGCAGTTTTCTACCGGGGACTAATGAAAAACTGTTTTTT
NA	TRBJ1-6	TRBV6-2/TRBV6-3	few	CASKGNSPLHF	TGTGCCAGCAAGGGTAATTCACCCCTCCACTTT